This paragraph covers one T cell receptor (beta chain) sequence. The assay was immunoSEQ multiplex PCR, and TCRdb's table has in-frame clones only and misses some. The data contain a few hundred thousand clones, 70% to 90% of them seen just once; the ten biggest clones take up 2.5% to 3.5%. This entry belongs to a study of blood T cell repertoires in COVID-19. The CDR3 spans 14 residues. V lost 7 bases, J lost 1 base, and 13 bases lay in between. Per germline, CDR1 SGHKS and CDR2 YYEKEE (reference sequence). V usage is TRBV5-5 and J usage is TRBJ2-3, with D possibly TRBD2 on 5 matching bases. Specimen: peripheral blood. This clonotype originated in a woman aged 25 to 39 with COVID-19, enrolled during active disease. Written as DNA, the CDR3 is TGTGCCAGCCTCCTCGAGGGTGGCACAGATACGCAGTATTTT. Translation gives CASLLEGGTDTQYF.